Each of the 25 T cell receptor beta chains below was sequenced from the same sample in a study of chemoradiotherapy in HPV16-positive cancers. Method: immunoSEQ multiplex PCR; TCRdb's copy keeps in-frame clones and lacks some. Of a few thousand clones listed, about 82% are singletons. The sample was collected from a patient who underwent chemoradiotherapy. Source of these receptors: a human donor with HPV-associated anogenital cancer.

The chain joins TRBV7-2 to TRBJ1-5, with a tentative D call TRBD1 (6 bases). Per germline, CDR1 SGHTA and CDR2 FQGNSA. The CDR3 extends over 13 amino acids. V was clipped by 6 bases and J by 6 bases, with 12 bases between them. This CDR3 reads CASSRDMGQPQHF. Written as DNA, the CDR3 is TGTGCCAGCAGTCGGGACATGGGTCAGCCCCAGCATTTT.

This clone was seen only a few times. V gene TRBV7-9 combines with J gene TRBJ1-2, with D possibly TRBD1 on 6 matching bases. The germline V and J ends were trimmed by 5 bases and 7 bases, with 20 bases remaining between them. Germline assignment: CDR1 SEHNR and CDR2 FQNEAQ (reference sequence). The CDR3 length is 15 residues. Here the CDR3 reads CASSRSTGFFGGYTF. Written as DNA, the CDR3 is TGTGCCAGCAGCCGGTCTACAGGGTTTTTTGGTGGCTACACCTTC.

The rearrangement links TRBV15 to TRBJ2-3; D gene uncertain. The CDR3 totals 14 residues. Trimming removed 0 bases from V and 4 bases from J, with 8 bases in between. CDR1 is LNHNV and CDR2 is YYDKDF in the germline V gene (reference sequence). The CDR3 sequence: CATSRDYRADTQYF. CDR3 DNA: TGTGCCACCAGCAGAGATTATAGGGCAGATACGCAGTATTTT.

The CDR3 coding sequence is TGTGCCAGCAGTTTAATTTTCTTGCGGGACAAACCATACAATGAGCAGTTCTTC. Translation: CASSLIFLRDKPYNEQFF. The chain couples TRBV28 to TRBJ2-1; D possibly uses TRBD1 or TRBD2 (6 bases each). V shed 2 bases and J shed 4 bases, with 21 bases lying between them. Germline V gene lookup returns CDR1 MDHEN and CDR2 SYDVKM. This CDR3 has 18 amino acids.

This clone was seen a few times. V is TRBV6-1 and J is TRBJ2-7, with D unresolved. Germline V gene sequence: CDR1 MNHNS, CDR2 SASEGT. Trimming stripped 2 bases from V and 4 bases from J, with 12 bases between. The CDR3 extends over 14 amino acids. Written as DNA, the CDR3 is TGTGCCAGCAGTGAACGAGAGGTTATATACGAGCAGTACTTC. Translating it yields CASSEREVIYEQYF.

The rearrangement links TRBV6-4 to TRBJ1-1; no clear D. The CDR3 has 15 amino acids. In germline, CDR1 is MRHNA, CDR2 SNTAGT. The V and J ends lost 10 bases and 8 bases respectively, with 26 bases between them. CDR3 coding DNA: TGTGCCATAGAAGGACCGTCCCTCCCAACTAACGAAGCTTTCTTT. It yields the protein CAIEGPSLPTNEAFF.

V usage is TRBV4-1 and J usage is TRBJ1-2; 8 nucleotides agree with TRBD1. The CDR3 length is 13 residues. Trimming cost V 4 bases and J 6 bases; bases outside gene matches: 4. The V gene's germline CDR1 is MGHRA and CDR2 YSYEKL. This chain's CDR3 is CASSLQGAHGYTF. CDR3 nucleotides: TGCGCCAGCAGCCTCCAGGGGGCGCATGGCTACACCTTC.

This chain uses TRBV4-1 with TRBJ1-3; the D gene is possibly TRBD1 (6 bases). This CDR3 has 15 residues. CDR1 MGHRA and CDR2 YSYEKL come from the germline V gene. V was shortened by 5 bases and J by 3 bases, with 14 bases between the two germline ends. The CDR3 coding sequence is TGCGCCAGCAGCTCAACCGGGACATATGGAAACACCATATATTTT. Translation: CASSSTGTYGNTIYF.

The chain is built from TRBV2 and TRBJ1-5, with D perhaps TRBD1 (5 bases). The CDR3 covers 15 residues. Between the trimmed V and J ends, which lost 3 bases and 2 bases, there was a span of 11 bases. Germline CDR1 and CDR2: SNHLY and FYNNEI. CDR3 residues: CASSEVGRRNQPQHF. CDR3 coding DNA: TGTGCCAGCAGTGAGGTGGGGCGACGCAATCAGCCCCAGCATTTT.

V and J are TRBV21-1 and TRBJ1-2; TRBD1, as called in the table, went unchecked against the DNA. TRBV21-1 is designated a pseudogene. The CDR3 runs 15 residues. CDR3 in amino acids: CASNKAVDRVDGYTF. In nucleotides, the CDR3 is TGTGCCAGCAACAAAGCAGTGGACAGGGTGGATGGCTACACCTTC.

This clone was detected only a few times. For the CDR3, the DNA is TGCGCCAGCGGGCCAGCAACTAATGAAAAACTGTTTTTT. It translates to CASGPATNEKLFF. The chain carries TRBV4-3 and TRBJ1-4; D call uncertain. V was cut by 8 bases and J by 0 bases, with 7 bases left in between. The germline CDR1 and CDR2 sequences are LGHNA and YSLEER. CDR3 size: 13 residues.

The chain joins TRBV5-1 to TRBJ2-2; TRBD1 matches 9 bases. The CDR3 is 15 amino acids. After removal of 4 bases from V and 4 bases from J, the junction contained 5 bases not matched to a gene. In germline, CDR1 is SGHRS, CDR2 YFSETQ. The CDR3 here is CASSQQGARTGELFF. For the CDR3, the DNA is TGCGCCAGCAGCCAACAGGGGGCGCGCACCGGGGAGCTGTTTTTT.

The rearrangement joins TRBV7-2 to TRBJ2-5; possibly TRBD1 for D (5 bases). V was trimmed by 2 bases and J by 4 bases, leaving 14 bases between them. This CDR3 has 15 residues. The germline V gene encodes CDR1 SGHTA and CDR2 FQGNSA. The CDR3 sequence is CASSLSGARLETQYF. CDR3 nucleotides: TGTGCCAGCAGCTTAAGTGGGGCCCGACTAGAGACCCAGTACTTC.

The chain joins TRBV5-4 to TRBJ1-2; unclear D gene. Germline V gene sequence: CDR1 SGHNT, CDR2 YYREEE (reference sequence). Trimming stripped 3 bases from V and 7 bases from J, with 13 bases between. This CDR3 region has 13 residues. CDR3 sequence: CASSSREGVGYTF. Written as DNA, the CDR3 is TGTGCCAGCAGCTCCCGGGAGGGAGTTGGCTACACCTTC.

V and J are TRBV30 and TRBJ1-2; tentatively, D is TRBD1 (5 bases). Germline assignment: CDR1 GTSNPN and CDR2 SVGIG (reference sequence). Trimming took off 0 bases at V and 13 bases at J, with 15 bases between the two ends. The CDR3 is 12 residues long. CDR3 coding DNA: TGTGCCTGGAGTGTAGATGGGATGGGGGTCACCTTC. It specifies CAWSVDGMGVTF.

The CDR3 sequence is CASSLSARTPSGNTIYF. CDR3 DNA sequence: TGTGCCAGCAGCTTAAGTGCGCGGACACCCTCTGGAAACACCATATATTTT. This rearrangement joins TRBV7-2 to TRBJ1-3; possibly TRBD1 for D (5 bases). V was cut by 2 bases and J by 0 bases, with 14 bases left in between. The CDR3 totals 17 residues. Germline CDR1 and CDR2: SGHTA and FQGNSA.

The rearrangement uses TRBV5-4 and TRBJ1-2; TRBD1 is a possible D gene (6 bases). CDR1 is SGHNT and CDR2 is YYREEE in the germline V gene (reference sequence). Trimming left V 0 bases short and J 4 bases short, with 13 bases between. CDR3 length: 15 amino acids. CDR3 amino acids: CASSLGTGTLYGYTF. DNA for the CDR3: TGTGCCAGCAGCTTGGGAACCGGGACACTCTATGGCTACACCTTC.

CDR3 protein: CASSRQGNTYEQYF. CDR3 sequence (DNA): TGTGCCAGCTCCCGACAGGGAAACACCTACGAGCAGTACTTC. The V and J genes are TRBV18 and TRBJ2-7, with 7 nucleotides matching TRBD1. Germline V gene lookup returns CDR1 KGHSH and CDR2 LQKENI. This CDR3 spans 14 amino acids. The V segment lost 6 bases and the J segment 2 bases; nucleotides outside the gene matches: 7.

The rearrangement uses TRBV4-3 and TRBJ1-3; D gene unclear. V dropped 0 bases and J dropped 3 bases, with 6 bases sitting between them. The length of the CDR3 is 14 residues. Per the germline V gene, CDR1 is LGHNA and CDR2 is YSLEER. DNA for the CDR3: TGCGCCAGCAGCCAAGATCGAGGTGGAAACACCATATATTTT. This encodes CASSQDRGGNTIYF.

The chain has TRBV12-5 and TRBJ2-7, with a tentative D call TRBD1 (5 bases). Per the germline V gene, CDR1 is LGHNT and CDR2 is FRNRAP. V lost 4 bases to trimming and J lost 0 bases, with 10 bases between them. The length of the CDR3 is 14 residues. The CDR3 region has the DNA TGTGCTAGTGGTTGGGGCTCCAGCTCCTACGAGCAGTACTTC. This gives the protein CASGWGSSSYEQYF.

The rearrangement links TRBV6-1 to TRBJ2-5, with 7 nucleotides matching TRBD1. The CDR3 contains 13 residues. The germline gives CDR1 MNHNS, CDR2 SASEGT. CDR3 in amino acids: CAPVCQGEETQYF. CDR3 coding DNA: TGTGCTCCCGTGTGTCAGGGGGAAGAGACCCAGTACTTC.

The genes are TRBV11-2 and TRBJ2-3, with D possibly being TRBD2 (5 bases). Per germline, CDR1 SGHAT and CDR2 FQNNGV. Trimming stripped 5 bases from V and 0 bases from J, with 24 bases between. The CDR3 sequence is 19 residues long. The CDR3 spells CASSVGGQNRHWSTDTQYF. Here the CDR3 DNA reads TGTGCCAGCAGCGTAGGAGGTCAGAATCGACACTGGAGCACAGATACGCAGTATTTT.

This clone was detected once. This sequence joins TRBV7-8 and TRBJ1-3; 10 bases are shared with TRBD1. Germline assignment: CDR1 SGHVS and CDR2 FQNEAQ. The CDR3 covers 14 residues. Trimming cost V 1 base and J 7 bases; bases outside gene matches: 1. In DNA form, the CDR3 reads TGTGCCAGCAGCTTAGGACAGGGGGCCAACACCATATATTTT. It is translated as CASSLGQGANTIYF.

This clone has more than one count but fewer than ten. This chain uses TRBV4-3 with TRBJ2-1, with D maybe TRBD2 (7 bases). V shed 4 bases and J shed 3 bases, with 13 bases lying between them. This CDR3 region has 15 residues. Germline V gene data show CDR1 as LGHNA and CDR2 as YSLEER. CDR3 loop: CASSPGGAIYNEQFF. The CDR3 coding sequence is TGCGCCAGCAGCCCTGGGGGGGCAATCTACAATGAGCAGTTCTTC.

V gene TRBV21-1 combines with J gene TRBJ1-1; the listed D gene, TRBD1, was not tested against the DNA. TRBV21-1 is labeled a pseudogene. The CDR3 consists of 12 residues. Here the CDR3 DNA reads TGTGCCAGCGCGAACAGGAACACTGAAGCTTTCTTT. Protein product: CASANRNTEAFF.